A single sample is the source of the 17 T cell receptor beta chains below, sequenced in a study of T-cell memory formation after mild COVID-19. TCRdb re-derived calls from the 5' RACE reads in MiXCR, one entry per CDR3 protein. This table has 580,000 or so distinct CDR3 sequences, 17% appearing once. Specimen: PBMCs or a T cell subset sorted from them (not recorded which). These receptors originate from an adult woman who had mild COVID-19 (a few samples of this study predate the infection). Cell type and time point are not known.

This clonotype was found a few times. The gene calls are TRBV29-1 and TRBJ1-2; D possibly corresponds to TRBD1 (5 bases). Germline V lookup: CDR1 SQVTM, CDR2 ANQGSEA. The CDR3 extends over 15 amino acids. V was shortened by 0 bases and J by 6 bases, with 17 bases between the two germline ends. CDR3 DNA: TGCAGCGTTGAAGATCTCGGGTGGGGGGGTGATGGCTACACCTTC. Amino acids: CSVEDLGWGGDGYTF. Based on the CDR3 plus reference TRBV29-1 and TRBJ1-2, the full variable domain is SAVISQKPSRDICQRGTSLTIQCQVDSQVTMMFWYRQQPGQSLTLIATANQGSEATYESGFVIDKFPISRPNLTFSTLTVSNMSPEDSSIYLCSVEDLGWGGDGYTFGSGTRLTVV.

This clonotype has a handful of counts. The chain recombines TRBV7-2 with TRBJ2-5; 9 bases map to TRBD2. The germline gives CDR1 SGHTA, CDR2 FQGNSA. V lost 5 bases, J lost 1 base, and 8 bases stayed unmatched. This CDR3 contains 16 residues. The CDR3 protein is CASSPLAGDSQETQYF. The CDR3 coding sequence is TGTGCCAGCAGCCCCTTAGCGGGGGATTCCCAAGAGACCCAGTACTTC.

This rearrangement joins TRBV5-4 to TRBJ2-5; unclear D gene. V dropped 0 bases and J dropped 0 bases, with 6 bases sitting between them. The CDR3 spans 14 residues. CDR1 and CDR2 (germline): SGHNT, YYREEE (reference sequence). The DNA for the CDR3 is TGTGCCAGCAGCTTGGAGGCAGACCAAGAGACCCAGTACTTC. Its protein product is CASSLEADQETQYF.

This clonotype was detected a few times. The chain has TRBV21-1 and TRBJ1-6. TRBV21-1 is a known pseudogene. This CDR3 has 14 amino acids. CDR3 nucleotides: TGTGCCAGCAGCAACGGAGGTTGTGATTCACCCCTCCACTTT. The encoded protein is CASSNGGCDSPLHF.

CDR3 sequence: CSIPGPRGDTEAFF. The CDR3 DNA is TGCAGCATACCGGGACCCCGAGGGGACACTGAAGCTTTCTTT. The rearrangement joins TRBV29-1 to TRBJ1-1; perhaps TRBD1 as D (5 bases). The germline CDR1 and CDR2 sequences are SQVTM and ANQGSEA. The CDR3 is 14 amino acids. V lost 8 bases, J lost 3 bases, and 19 bases lay in between.

This clonotype was seen a handful of times. This chain uses TRBV24-1 with TRBJ2-2, with D possibly being TRBD1 or TRBD2 (5 bases each). V was trimmed by 4 bases and J by 4 bases, leaving 15 bases between them. Germline loops: CDR1 KGHDR, CDR2 SFDVKD. This CDR3 has 16 residues. Here the CDR3 reads CATSDPRDGPTGELFF. In DNA, the CDR3 is TGTGCCACCAGTGACCCTAGGGACGGACCCACCGGGGAGCTGTTTTTT.

This clonotype came up a few times. The chain couples TRBV7-9 to TRBJ2-3; D ambiguous. CDR3 length: 16 amino acids. CDR1 SEHNR and CDR2 FQNEAQ come from the germline V gene (reference sequence). V was shortened by 0 bases and J by 0 bases, with 10 bases between the two germline ends. CDR3 sequence (DNA): TGTGCCAGCAGCTTAGCACTGACTCCTAGCACAGATACGCAGTATTTT. Encoded protein: CASSLALTPSTDTQYF.

In its sample, this clonotype was seen a few times. V is TRBV21-1 and J is TRBJ1-1; the D call of TRBD1 is as the table states it, not checked on the DNA. TRBV21-1 is a known pseudogene. The CDR3 length is 15 residues. The CDR3, as DNA: TGTGCCAGCAGCGCTCCCGGAGGGATGAACACTGAAGCTTTCTTT. It translates to CASSAPGGMNTEAFF.

The chain links TRBV28 to TRBJ1-1; D is unclear. V was pared by 2 bases and J by 11 bases, with 9 bases between. In germline, CDR1 is MDHEN, CDR2 SYDVKM. The CDR3 runs 11 residues. Here the CDR3 reads CASSLGVGAFF. CDR3 sequence (DNA): TGTGCCAGCAGTTTAGGGGTTGGGGCTTTCTTT.

The chain employs TRBV7-2 and TRBJ1-1; a possible D gene is TRBD1 (6 bases). This CDR3 region has 15 residues. The ends were cut back, 7 bases at V and 1 base at J, with 16 bases in the middle. Germline CDR1 SGHTA, CDR2 FQGNSA. For the CDR3, the DNA is TGTGCCAGCACCTTGAGCTCGGGACAGAACACTGAAGCTTTCTTT. This encodes CASTLSSGQNTEAFF.

This clonotype has a handful of counts. This chain connects TRBV7-9 to TRBJ2-7, with 7 positions matching TRBD2. J gave up 0 bases and V 0 bases, and 14 bases lay outside the gene matches. CDR3 size: 19 residues. The germline V gene has CDR1 SEHNR and CDR2 FQNEAQ (reference sequence). The CDR3 protein is CASSLAQSSLGGSSYEQYF. DNA of the CDR3: TGTGCCAGCAGCTTAGCTCAATCCTCCCTTGGCGGGAGCTCCTACGAGCAGTACTTC.

The chain is built from TRBV15 and TRBJ2-2; the match to TRBD2 covers 7 bases. This CDR3 region has 15 residues. Germline trimming cut 0 bases from V and 13 bases from J; bases unmatched to any gene: 11. CDR1 is LNHNV, CDR2 YYDKDF, per germline (reference sequence). For the CDR3, the DNA is TGTGCCACCAGCAGAGATCGGGACTACGTGAGGGGGCTGTTTTTT. It yields the protein CATSRDRDYVRGLFF.

The rearrangement uses TRBV18 and TRBJ1-1; TRBD1 might be the D (5 bases). The CDR3 is 14 residues long. Trimming removed 2 bases from V and 7 bases from J, with 14 bases in between. Looked up from germline, CDR1 is KGHSH and CDR2 is LQKENI. Here the CDR3 DNA reads TGTGCCAGCTCACCAGACAGCTCTGGGGGTGAAGCTTTCTTT. Amino acids: CASSPDSSGGEAFF.

The chain has TRBV5-1 and TRBJ1-4; D is uncertain. Germline-derived CDR1 and CDR2 are SGHRS and YFSETQ. Trimming pared 3 bases from V and 0 bases from J, leaving 9 bases between. This CDR3 has 15 amino acids. The chain's CDR3 is CASSSGRSTNEKLFF. The CDR3 nucleotides are TGCGCCAGCAGCTCCGGACGGTCAACTAATGAAAAACTGTTTTTT.

This clonotype was found a few times. The genes are TRBV11-2 and TRBJ2-1; 7 bases are shared with TRBD1. J was trimmed by 5 bases and V by 6 bases; bases with no gene match: 10. Per germline, CDR1 SGHAT and CDR2 FQNNGV. This CDR3 spans 15 amino acids. The CDR3 DNA follows: TGTGCCAGCAGACGACTTCCGGGACAGCACAATGAGCAGTTCTTC. Protein product: CASRRLPGQHNEQFF.

The genes are TRBV9 and TRBJ2-3; D may be TRBD1 or TRBD2 (5 bases each). Germline V gene lookup returns CDR1 SGDLS and CDR2 YYNGEE. Trimming took off 3 bases at V and 3 bases at J, with 20 bases between the two ends. This CDR3 is built from 17 residues. The CDR3: CASSGPGPVRATDTQYF. The DNA for the CDR3 is TGTGCCAGCAGCGGCCCGGGACCAGTTCGGGCGACAGATACGCAGTATTTT.

This chain uses TRBV14 with TRBJ1-3; TRBD1 matches 7 bases. Germline values: CDR1 SGHDN, CDR2 FVKESK. The CDR3 length is 17 residues. With V trimmed by 2 bases and J by 0 bases, 7 bases remained unmatched. The CDR3 nucleotides are TGTGCCAGCAGCCAATATACCGGGACAGACTCTGGAAACACCATATATTTT. Amino acids: CASSQYTGTDSGNTIYF. Combining the CDR3 with reference TRBV14 and TRBJ1-3 gives the whole variable domain EAGVTQFPSHSVIEKGQTVTLRCDPISGHDNLYWYRRVMGKEIKFLLHFVKESKQDESGMPNNRFLAERTGGTYSTLKVQPAELEDSGVYFCASSQYTGTDSGNTIYFGEGSWLTVV.